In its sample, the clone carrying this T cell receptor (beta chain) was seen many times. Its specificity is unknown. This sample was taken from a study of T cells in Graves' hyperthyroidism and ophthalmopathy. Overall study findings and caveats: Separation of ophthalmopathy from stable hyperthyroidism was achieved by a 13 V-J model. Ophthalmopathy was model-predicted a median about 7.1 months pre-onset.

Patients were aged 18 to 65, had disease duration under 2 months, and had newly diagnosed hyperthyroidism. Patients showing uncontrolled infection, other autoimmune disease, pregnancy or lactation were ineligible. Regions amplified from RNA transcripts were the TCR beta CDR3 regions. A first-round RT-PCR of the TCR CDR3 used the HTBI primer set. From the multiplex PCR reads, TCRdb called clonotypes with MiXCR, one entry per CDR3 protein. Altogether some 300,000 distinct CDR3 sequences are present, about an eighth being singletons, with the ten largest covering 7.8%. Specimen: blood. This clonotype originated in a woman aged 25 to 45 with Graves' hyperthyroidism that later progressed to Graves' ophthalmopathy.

CDR3 nucleotides: TGTGCCAGCAGTGAAGACAGGGTAGTGACGAACACTGAAGCTTTCTTT. Residues: CASSEDRVVTNTEAFF. The V call is TRBV2, the J call TRBJ1-1; D is perhaps TRBD1 (6 bases). Germline V gene sequence: CDR1 SNHLY, CDR2 FYNNEI. The CDR3 totals 16 residues. Trimming shortened V by 1 base and J by 1 base, and 13 bases separated the two germline ends. Variable domain in full (rest from reference TRBV2 and TRBJ1-1): EPEVTQTPSHQVTQMGQEVILRCVPISNHLYFYWYRQILGQKVEFLVSFYNNEISEKSEIFDDQFSVERPDGSNFTLKIRSTKLEDSAMYFCASSEDRVVTNTEAFFGQGTRLTVV.